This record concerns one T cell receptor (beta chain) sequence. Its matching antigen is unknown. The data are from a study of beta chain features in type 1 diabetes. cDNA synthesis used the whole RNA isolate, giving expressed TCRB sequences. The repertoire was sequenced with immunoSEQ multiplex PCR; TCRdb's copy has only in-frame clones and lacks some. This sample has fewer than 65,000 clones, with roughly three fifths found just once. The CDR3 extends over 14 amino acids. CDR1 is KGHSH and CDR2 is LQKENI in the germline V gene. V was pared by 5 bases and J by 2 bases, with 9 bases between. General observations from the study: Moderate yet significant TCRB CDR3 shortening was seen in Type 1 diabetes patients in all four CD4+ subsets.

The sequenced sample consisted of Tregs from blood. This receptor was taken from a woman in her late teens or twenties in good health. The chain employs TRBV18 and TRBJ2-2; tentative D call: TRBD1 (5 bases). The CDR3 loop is CASSSQGNTGELFF. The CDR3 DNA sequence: TGTGCCAGCTCATCCCAGGGTAACACCGGGGAGCTGTTTTTT. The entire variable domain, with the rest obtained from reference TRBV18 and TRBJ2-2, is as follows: NAGVMQNPRHLVRRRGQEARLRCSPMKGHSHVYWYRQLPEEGLKFMVYLQKENIIDESGMPKERFSAEFPKEGPSILRIQQVVRGDSAAYFCASSSQGNTGELFFGEGSRLTVL.